This paragraph covers one T cell receptor beta chain sequence. Its antigen is currently unknown. This sample is drawn from a study of read filtering for tumor transcriptome and immune sequencing. Study-level points and caveats: Sorted CD138-negative bone marrow cells were not purified T cells.

Germline V gene lookup returns CDR1 MNHEY and CDR2 SVGEGT. Trimming shortened V by 6 bases and J by 0 bases, and 15 bases separated the two germline ends. The length of the CDR3 is 16 residues. Sampling of bone marrow took place during active disease in every patient. From around 440 ng of RNA, a library with molecular barcoded alpha/delta and beta/gamma adaptors was made. TCRdb processed the reads anew with MiXCR; each CDR3 protein has one entry. The sample carries 130,000 or so distinct CDR3 sequences, around 14% recorded once. Sample: a population of CD138-negative cells sorted from bone marrow. The origin of this receptor is a donor at least 40 years old with multiple myeloma. V usage is TRBV6-2 or TRBV6-3 and J usage is TRBJ1-5, with D uncertain. CDR3 region: CASRALKTTSNQPQHF. The CDR3 region has the DNA TGTGCCAGCAGGGCTCTTAAGACAACTAGCAATCAGCCCCAGCATTTT.